This passage covers 20 T cell receptor beta chains from one sample sequenced in a study of T-cell reconstitution after alpha-beta-depleted transplantation in children. As it was prepared, the TCRbeta library received unique molecular identifiers. From the PCR reads, TCRdb called clonotypes with MiXCR, one entry per CDR3 protein. The sample carries about 610,000 distinct CDR3 sequences, 10% to 13% recorded once. Sequenced material: PBMCs from the stem cell graft donor, taken from the stem cell graft. All receptors derive from a human donor who donated a stem cell graft to a child with acute myeloid leukemia.

In its sample, this clonotype was seen many times. The chain combines TRBV27 with TRBJ1-5; D is undetermined. Trimming removed 4 bases at V and 0 bases at J, with 10 bases between. The CDR3 consists of 15 residues. The germline V gene encodes CDR1 MNHEY and CDR2 SMNVEV (reference sequence). Here the CDR3 reads CASSSGRISNQPQHF. DNA of the CDR3: TGTGCCAGCAGTTCGGGCAGGATTAGCAATCAGCCCCAGCATTTT.

There are a few counts of this clonotype. A much more abundant neighbour one base away suggests this may be a read error. V usage is TRBV20-1 and J usage is TRBJ2-3; D gene ambiguous. CDR1 is DFQATT, CDR2 SNEGSKA, per germline (reference sequence). With 5 bases removed from V and 0 bases from J, the gap between germline ends came to 6 bases. The CDR3 has 12 residues. CDR3 in DNA: TGCAGTGCTCGTTTTAGCACAGATACGCAGTATTTT. This gives the protein CSARFSTDTQYF.

V and J are TRBV20-1 and TRBJ2-1, with 8 bases identical to TRBD2. The CDR3 is 16 amino acids. CDR1 DFQATT and CDR2 SNEGSKA come from the germline V gene (reference sequence). V was pared by 0 bases and J by 7 bases, with 11 bases of the junction left unmatched. CDR3 protein: CSAREGSGRVGNEQFF. The CDR3 DNA reads as TGCAGTGCTAGAGAGGGCTCCGGGAGGGTAGGGAATGAGCAGTTCTTC.

By share, this clonotype counts as medium-sized (0.01 to 0.1%). V gene TRBV29-1 combines with J gene TRBJ2-5; 8 nucleotides match TRBD1. This CDR3 spans 12 amino acids. Germline V lookup: CDR1 SQVTM, CDR2 ANQGSEA. Germline trimming cut 5 bases from V and 5 bases from J; bases unmatched to any gene: 4. The CDR3 bases are TGCAGCGTTCGTCGGACAGGGGAGACCCAGTACTTC. It codes for CSVRRTGETQYF.

The gene calls are TRBV5-1 and TRBJ2-3, with 12 bases matching TRBD2. This CDR3 spans 17 amino acids. V dropped 0 bases and J dropped 4; count of bases not matched to a gene: 6. Germline V gene data show CDR1 as SGHRS and CDR2 as YFSETQ. The CDR3 region has the DNA TGCGCCAGCAGCTTGGGACTAGCGGGAGTAGATGCAGATACGCAGTATTTT. Translation: CASSLGLAGVDADTQYF.

Ten or more counts support this clonotype. V usage is TRBV3-1 and J usage is TRBJ1-2, with 8 bases that match TRBD1. The germline V gene encodes CDR1 LGHDT and CDR2 YNNKEL (reference sequence). Unmatched junction bases numbered 5, after V lost 4 bases and J lost 4 bases. The CDR3 spans 14 residues. The DNA for the CDR3 is TGTGCCAGCAGCCCGTTGGGACAGGTCTATGGCTACACCTTC. Residues: CASSPLGQVYGYTF.

The chain couples TRBV5-1 to TRBJ2-2; weak D call: TRBD1 (6 bases). Trimming cost V 6 bases and J 6 bases, with 15 bases left between them. The germline CDR1 and CDR2 sequences are SGHRS and YFSETQ. The CDR3 loop spans 14 amino acids. The chain's CDR3 is CASTKDQGSGELFF. CDR3 coding DNA: TGCGCCAGCACCAAAGACCAGGGGTCCGGGGAGCTGTTTTTT.

This clonotype occurred many times. The J gene is TRBJ2-7, the V gene TRBV20-1, with D perhaps matching TRBD2 (5 bases). The CDR3 has 13 amino acids. Trimming cost V 3 bases and J 1 base, with 10 bases left between them. Germline CDR1 and CDR2: DFQATT and SNEGSKA (reference sequence). Here the CDR3 reads CSASRPGSYEQYF. CDR3 sequence (DNA): TGCAGTGCTAGTCGCCCGGGGTCCTACGAGCAGTACTTC.

This clonotype was detected ten times or more. The chain couples TRBV3-1 to TRBJ1-1; D not certain. With 0 bases removed from V and 4 bases from J, the gap between germline ends came to 9 bases. The CDR3 totals 14 residues. CDR1 and CDR2 from the germline V gene are LGHDT and YNNKEL (reference sequence). CDR3 sequence reads: CASSQDSGGTEAFF. The CDR3 coding sequence is TGTGCCAGCAGCCAAGATTCGGGAGGCACTGAAGCTTTCTTT.

This clonotype was seen once. This chain connects TRBV24-1 to TRBJ2-7; a possible D gene is TRBD2 (5 bases). Germline CDR1 and CDR2: KGHDR and SFDVKD. V was cut by 4 bases and J by 4 bases, with 13 bases left in between. The CDR3 is 14 amino acids. The CDR3 sequence is CATSDPTTSYEQYF. In nucleotides, the CDR3 is TGTGCCACCAGTGACCCCACCACTAGTTACGAGCAGTACTTC.

V usage is TRBV20-1 and J usage is TRBJ2-7; TRBD1 aligns across 7 bases. Trimming at V came to 8 bases and at J to 0 bases, leaving 7 bases not matched to a gene. The length of the CDR3 is 13 residues. Germline V gives CDR1 DFQATT, CDR2 SNEGSKA (reference sequence). The CDR3 coding sequence is TGCAGTACTATACAGGGGTCCTCCTACGAGCAGTACTTC. Translation gives CSTIQGSSYEQYF.

The gene calls are TRBV10-3 and TRBJ2-1; 9 nucleotides align to TRBD2. Germline V lookup: CDR1 ENHRY, CDR2 SYGVKD. The CDR3 runs to 17 residues. V shed 0 bases, J shed 8 bases, and the junction held 11 bases outside the gene matches. Written as DNA, the CDR3 is TGTGCCATCAGTGAGTCGGTCGTGGCGGGAGGGGTGGATGAGCAGTTCTTC. Translating gives CAISESVVAGGVDEQFF.

Only a few counts were recorded for this clonotype. This sequence joins TRBV10-3 and TRBJ2-2, with TRBD1 matching over 7 bases. The CDR3 is 14 residues long. Germline V gene lookup returns CDR1 ENHRY and CDR2 SYGVKD. The junction had 5 bases not matched to a gene; V was cut back by 8 bases and J by 2 bases. The CDR3 reads CAIPGQTNTGELFF. CDR3 bases: TGTGCCATCCCGGGACAGACTAACACCGGGGAGCTGTTTTTT.

This clonotype was recorded a few times. The V call is TRBV5-5, the J call TRBJ2-1, with D uncertain. Between the trimmed V and J ends, which lost 4 bases and 5 bases, there was a span of 10 bases. The CDR3 contains 13 residues. Germline loops: CDR1 SGHKS, CDR2 YYEKEE (reference sequence). CDR3 coding DNA: TGTGCCAGCAGCCAGAATCCACACAATGAGCAGTTCTTC. Its protein product is CASSQNPHNEQFF.

In its sample, this clonotype was seen many times. V gene TRBV6-2 or TRBV6-3 combines with J gene TRBJ2-5, with 11 bases that match TRBD2. CDR1 is MNHEY and CDR2 is SVGEGT in the germline V gene. V trimming: 5 bases; J trimming: 3 bases; junction bases outside the gene matches: 8. CDR3 length: 16 residues. The CDR3 loop is CASSPLGTSGKETQYF. The CDR3 nucleotides are TGTGCCAGCAGTCCCCTTGGGACTAGCGGAAAAGAGACCCAGTACTTC.

The chain links TRBV29-1 to TRBJ2-7; D possibly matches TRBD1 or TRBD2 (5 bases each). This CDR3 spans 13 amino acids. Germline V CDR1 and CDR2: SQVTM, ANQGSEA. Trimming pared 4 bases from V and 5 bases from J, leaving 15 bases between. CDR3 sequence: CSVALGTANEQYF. CDR3 DNA: TGCAGCGTTGCTCTGGGGACGGCCAACGAGCAGTACTTC.

This clonotype was counted at least ten times. CDR3 region: CSASPLELGETQYF. Here the CDR3 DNA reads TGCAGTGCTAGCCCTCTAGAATTGGGAGAGACCCAGTACTTC. The rearrangement uses TRBV20-1 and TRBJ2-5; D remains unclear. Germline assignment: CDR1 DFQATT and CDR2 SNEGSKA (reference sequence). This CDR3 spans 14 amino acids. V lost 3 bases, J lost 4 bases, and 15 bases lay in between.

This clonotype came up a few times. The chain combines TRBV20-1 with TRBJ2-2; no firm D call. The V and J ends lost 0 bases and 3 bases respectively, with 11 bases between them. The CDR3 is 15 amino acids. The germline gives CDR1 DFQATT, CDR2 SNEGSKA (reference sequence). CDR3 sequence (DNA): TGCAGTGCTAGAGATCCGCGTCTCCACACCGGGGAGCTGTTTTTT. It specifies CSARDPRLHTGELFF.

At least ten counts were recorded for this clonotype. The chain links TRBV6-2 or TRBV6-3 to TRBJ2-5, with no clear D. The CDR3 covers 14 residues. Germline CDR1 reads MNHEY; CDR2 reads SVGEGT. With 0 bases removed from V and 3 bases from J, the gap between germline ends came to 8 bases. The CDR3 DNA follows: TGTGCCAGCAGTTACTCCCAGCGTGAAGAGACCCAGTACTTC. Its protein is CASSYSQREETQYF.

This clonotype was picked up a small number of times. The V and J genes are TRBV6-5 and TRBJ2-7; D possibly uses TRBD1 or TRBD2 (5 bases each). The germline V gene has CDR1 MNHEY and CDR2 SVGAGI. V gave up 1 base and J gave up 6 bases, with 25 bases separating them. The CDR3 consists of 18 residues. The CDR3 nucleotides read TGTGCCAGCAGTTACTTCCCGCCAGGGACGGGTTCGATGCGCGAGCAGTACTTC. Encoded protein: CASSYFPPGTGSMREQYF.